Here is one T cell receptor beta chain with its context. The target antigen is unknown. CDR3 size: 15 residues. Germline CDR1 SEHNR, CDR2 FQNEAQ (reference sequence). The ends were cut back, 2 bases at V and 8 bases at J, with 15 bases in the middle. PCR employed 60 Vbeta and 13 Jbeta primers. Measured with immunoSEQ multiplex PCR; TCRdb has only the in-frame clones, and not every one. The sample carries roughly 170,000 clones, under 85% recorded once. The data belong to a study of cytomegalovirus exposure and HLA in healthy donors. Study results and limitations: Later work found that TCR association rates differed between HLA loci; DRB1 had the most and HLA-C the fewest. Researchers catalogued 160 or so TCR beta chains as cytomegalovirus-associated. A later analysis found common viral pathogens apparently linked to several of the most significant clusters. The authors later found most CMV-associated TCR beta chains appeared HLA-restricted.

Sequenced input: PBMCs. The V gene is TRBV7-9, the J gene TRBJ1-4; D not resolved. The sequence was obtained from a man aged 18 to 35 in good health and CMV-seronegative. DNA for the CDR3: TGTGCCAGCAGCTTATTGGGAGGACGGGAAGAAAAACTGTTTTTT. Its translation is CASSLLGGREEKLFF.